A selection of T cell receptor beta chains follows, all from one sample in a study of PD-1 blockade in classical Hodgkin lymphoma. Using immunoSEQ multiplex PCR, the repertoire was profiled, and TCRdb retains in-frame clones only, with some absent. The profile shows 90,000 to 100,000 clones, about three quarters of them singletons. The starting material was peripheral blood mononuclear cells (PBMCs), obtained before the fourth cycle of nivolumab. All receptors derive from a human donor with classical Hodgkin lymphoma. The CDR3 runs from the conserved cysteine through the conserved F or W. D genes are given only for firm matches. Only part of the rows carry a size: once, few, many, or a class if the clone is expanded.

- | TRBJ1-5 | TRBV18 | - | TGTGCCAGCTCACCAGGGCCCTACAATCAGCCCCAGCATTTT | CASSPGPYNQPQHF
TRBD1 | TRBJ1-2 | TRBV28 | - | TGTGCCAGCAGCCCCGGGACAGCTAACTATGGCTACACCTTC | CASSPGTANYGYTF
- | TRBJ2-7 | TRBV6-6 | - | TGTGCCAGCAGTTACCCCCGGGGCGTGTACGAGCAGTACTTC | CASSYPRGVYEQYF
- | TRBJ1-1 | TRBV9 | - | TGTGCCAGCAGCGTAGGGCAGAAGAACACTGAAGCTTTCTTT | CASSVGQKNTEAFF
- | TRBJ1-1 | TRBV2 | - | TGTGCCAGCAGTGAAGCAAGAGGAGTTGAAGCTTTCTTT | CASSEARGVEAFF
- | TRBJ1-2 | TRBV5-1 | - | TGCGCCAGCAGCTGGTCCGGGGGGGTTCGGGACTATGGCTACACCTTC | CASSWSGGVRDYGYTF
TRBD1 | TRBJ2-1 | TRBV19 | - | TGTGCCAGTAGTATAGTAGGGACAGTCCGCAATGAGCAGTTCTTC | CASSIVGTVRNEQFF
TRBD1 | TRBJ1-1 | TRBV30 | - | TGTGCCTGGGACAGGGTTGGGTACACTGAAGCTTTCTTT | CAWDRVGYTEAFF
- | TRBJ2-3 | TRBV5-6 | - | TGTGCCAGCAGCTTGGAACCAAGCACAGATACGCAGTATTTT | CASSLEPSTDTQYF
TRBD1 | TRBJ2-2 | TRBV4-3 | - | TGCGCCAGCAGCCAAAGGACAGGGGCGTCCTCTGGGGAGCTGTTTTTT | CASSQRTGASSGELFF
- | TRBJ1-1 | TRBV2 | - | TGTGCCAGCAGTTACACGACAGATATGAACACTGAAGCTTTCTTT | CASSYTTDMNTEAFF
TRBD2 | TRBJ2-1 | TRBV7-8 | - | TGTGCCAGCAGTCCCTTGGCGGGAGGATCTTACAATGAGCAGTTCTTC | CASSPLAGGSYNEQFF
TRBD1 | TRBJ2-7 | TRBV6-1 | - | TGTGCCAGCATGGGACAGGCCCACTACGAGCAGTACTTC | CASMGQAHYEQYF
- | TRBJ1-1 | TRBV5-1 | - | TGCGCCAGCAGCTTGGGATCAGGGTTAATGAACACTGAAGCTTTCTTT | CASSLGSGLMNTEAFF
- | TRBJ1-2 | TRBV28 | few | TGTGCCAGCAGTACAGGGTTCTATGGCTACACCTTC | CASSTGFYGYTF
- | TRBJ2-7 | TRBV21-1 | - | TGTGCCAGCAGCAAAGGCATAGGACAGGGGGCGTCGGGGGAGCAGTACTTC | CASSKGIGQGASGEQYF
- | TRBJ2-3 | TRBV7-9 | - | TGTGCCAGCAGCTTAGCCAGCGATACGCAGTATTTT | CASSLASDTQYF
TRBD2 | TRBJ2-7 | TRBV4-3 | - | TGCGCCAGCAGCCAATCGGGTGCGGGAGGGGCCCCCTACGAGCAGTACTTC | CASSQSGAGGAPYEQYF
- | TRBJ2-3 | TRBV10-3 | - | TGTGCCATCAGTGGGGGGACTAGCACAGATACGCAGTATTTT | CAISGGTSTDTQYF
- | TRBJ1-5 | TRBV7-3 | - | TGTGCCAGCAGCGTCCAGGGAGACCAGCCCCAGCATTTT | CASSVQGDQPQHF
- | TRBJ2-5 | TRBV11-2 | - | TGTGCCAGCAGCTGGCCACCGATGGGACGGATGCAAGAGACCCAGTACTTC | CASSWPPMGRMQETQYF
- | TRBJ2-1 | TRBV19 | few | TGTGCCAGTGCCGACAGCGACAATGAGCAGTTCTTC | CASADSDNEQFF
- | TRBJ2-5 | TRBV9 | once | TGTGCCAGCAGCGTAACTCCACAAGAGACCCAGTACTTC | CASSVTPQETQYF
- | TRBJ1-4 | TRBV2 | - | TGTGCCAGCAGTGAAGATCGGGCGGGAGGGGAAAAACTGTTTTTT | CASSEDRAGGEKLFF
- | TRBJ2-7 | TRBV2 | - | TGTGCCAGCATTAGGACTCTCGGAGGGGAGCAGTACTTC | CASIRTLGGEQYF
TRBD1 | TRBJ2-7 | TRBV2 | - | TGTGCCAGCAGGGCGACAGGGGGTTACGAGCAGTACTTC | CASRATGGYEQYF